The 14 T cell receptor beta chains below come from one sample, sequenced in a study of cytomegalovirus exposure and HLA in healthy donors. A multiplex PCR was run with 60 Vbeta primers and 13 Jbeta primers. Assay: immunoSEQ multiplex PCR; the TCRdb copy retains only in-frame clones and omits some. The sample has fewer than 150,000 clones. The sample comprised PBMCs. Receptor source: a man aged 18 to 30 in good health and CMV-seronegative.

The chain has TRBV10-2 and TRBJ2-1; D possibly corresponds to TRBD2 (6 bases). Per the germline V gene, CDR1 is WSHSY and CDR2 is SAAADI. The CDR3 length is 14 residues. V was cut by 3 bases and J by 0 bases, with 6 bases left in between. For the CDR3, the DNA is TGCGCCAGCAGTGACGGGAGCTCCTACAATGAGCAGTTCTTC. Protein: CASSDGSSYNEQFF.

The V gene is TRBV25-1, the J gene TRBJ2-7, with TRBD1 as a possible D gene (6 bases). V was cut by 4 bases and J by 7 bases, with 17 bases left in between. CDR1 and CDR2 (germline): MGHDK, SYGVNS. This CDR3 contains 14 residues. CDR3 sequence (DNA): TGTGCCAGCAGTGCCCCAGGGGCAGTTCTGGAGCAGTACTTC. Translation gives CASSAPGAVLEQYF.

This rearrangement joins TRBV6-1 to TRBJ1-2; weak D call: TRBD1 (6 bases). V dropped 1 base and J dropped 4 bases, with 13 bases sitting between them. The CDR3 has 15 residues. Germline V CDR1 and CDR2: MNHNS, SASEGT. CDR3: CASSEGAGVSYGYTF. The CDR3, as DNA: TGTGCCAGCAGTGAAGGGGCAGGGGTGAGCTATGGCTACACCTTC.

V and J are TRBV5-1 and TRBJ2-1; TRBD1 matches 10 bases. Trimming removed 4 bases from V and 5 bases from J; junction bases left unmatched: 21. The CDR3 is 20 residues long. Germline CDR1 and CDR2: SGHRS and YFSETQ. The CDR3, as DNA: TGCGCCAGCAGCCTGGGGAATGAAGGAACCGGGACAGGGGTCAACAATGAGCAGTTCTTC. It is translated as CASSLGNEGTGTGVNNEQFF.

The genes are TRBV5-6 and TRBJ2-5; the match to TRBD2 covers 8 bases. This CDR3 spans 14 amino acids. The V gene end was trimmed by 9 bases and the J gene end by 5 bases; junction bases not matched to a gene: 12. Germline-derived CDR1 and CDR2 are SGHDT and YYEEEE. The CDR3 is CATLERGRGETQYF. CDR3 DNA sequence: TGTGCCACCCTCGAGCGGGGGAGGGGGGAGACCCAGTACTTC.

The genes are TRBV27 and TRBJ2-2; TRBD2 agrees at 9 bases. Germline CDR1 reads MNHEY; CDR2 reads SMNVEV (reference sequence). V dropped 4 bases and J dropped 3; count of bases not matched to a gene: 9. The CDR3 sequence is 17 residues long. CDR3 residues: CASSYAGGPFDTGELFF. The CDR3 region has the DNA TGTGCCAGCAGTTATGCGGGAGGGCCGTTCGACACCGGGGAGCTGTTTTTT.

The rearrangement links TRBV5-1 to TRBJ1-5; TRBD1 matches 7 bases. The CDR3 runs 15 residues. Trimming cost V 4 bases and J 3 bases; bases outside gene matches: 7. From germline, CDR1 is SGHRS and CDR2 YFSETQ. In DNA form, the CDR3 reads TGCGCCAGCAGCAGCACAGGGGCCCTCAATCAGCCCCAGCATTTT. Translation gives CASSSTGALNQPQHF.

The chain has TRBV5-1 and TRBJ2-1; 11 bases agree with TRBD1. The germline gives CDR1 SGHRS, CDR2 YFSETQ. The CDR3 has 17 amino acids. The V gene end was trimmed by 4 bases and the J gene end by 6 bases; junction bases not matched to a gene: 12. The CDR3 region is CASSVITGTGGVNEQFF. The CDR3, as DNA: TGCGCCAGCAGCGTAATAACCGGGACAGGGGGTGTCAATGAGCAGTTCTTC. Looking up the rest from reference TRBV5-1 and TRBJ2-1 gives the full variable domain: KAGVTQTPRYLIKTRGQQVTLSCSPISGHRSVSWYQQTPGQGLQFLFEYFSETQRNKGNFPGRFSGRQFSNSRSEMNVSTLELGDSALYLCASSVITGTGGVNEQFFGPGTRLTVL.

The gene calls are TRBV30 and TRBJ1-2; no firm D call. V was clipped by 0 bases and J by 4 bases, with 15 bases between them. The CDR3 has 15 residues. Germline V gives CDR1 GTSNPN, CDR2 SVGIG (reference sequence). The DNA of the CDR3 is TGTGCCTGGAGTGTGGGAGGGTTCCCCAGCTATGGCTACACCTTC. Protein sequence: CAWSVGGFPSYGYTF.

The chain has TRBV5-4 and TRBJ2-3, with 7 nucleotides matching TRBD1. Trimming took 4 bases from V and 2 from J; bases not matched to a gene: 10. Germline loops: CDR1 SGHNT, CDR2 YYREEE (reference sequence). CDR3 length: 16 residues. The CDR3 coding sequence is TGTGCCAGCAGCCCGGCGCAGGGGGTAATCACAGATACGCAGTATTTT. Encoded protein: CASSPAQGVITDTQYF. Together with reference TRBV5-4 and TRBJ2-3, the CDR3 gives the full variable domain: ETGVTQSPTHLIKTRGQQVTLRCSSQSGHNTVSWYQQALGQGPQFIFQYYREEENGRGNFPPRFSGLQFPNYSSELNVNALELDDSALYLCASSPAQGVITDTQYFGPGTRLTVL.

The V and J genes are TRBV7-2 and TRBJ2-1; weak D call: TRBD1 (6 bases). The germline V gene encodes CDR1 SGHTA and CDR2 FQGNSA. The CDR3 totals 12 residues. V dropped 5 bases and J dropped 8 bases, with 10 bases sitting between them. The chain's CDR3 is CASSTDSHEQFF. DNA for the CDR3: TGTGCCAGCAGCACGGACAGCCATGAGCAGTTCTTC.

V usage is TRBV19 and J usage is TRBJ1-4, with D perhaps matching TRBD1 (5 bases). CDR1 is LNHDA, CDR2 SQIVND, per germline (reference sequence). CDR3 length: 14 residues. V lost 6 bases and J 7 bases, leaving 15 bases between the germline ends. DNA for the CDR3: TGTGCCAGTAGCACGGGACTGCAACTTGAAAAACTGTTTTTT. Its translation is CASSTGLQLEKLFF.

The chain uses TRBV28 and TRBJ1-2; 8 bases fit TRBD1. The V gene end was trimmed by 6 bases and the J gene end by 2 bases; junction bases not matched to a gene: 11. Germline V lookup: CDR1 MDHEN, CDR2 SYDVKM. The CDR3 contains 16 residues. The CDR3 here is CASRIVQGARNYGYTF. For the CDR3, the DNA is TGTGCCAGCAGGATCGTCCAGGGGGCGCGCAACTATGGCTACACCTTC.

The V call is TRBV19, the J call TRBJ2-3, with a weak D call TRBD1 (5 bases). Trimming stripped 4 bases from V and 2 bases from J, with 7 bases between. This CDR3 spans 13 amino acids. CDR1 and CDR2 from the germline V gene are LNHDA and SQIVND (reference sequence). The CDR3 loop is CASSNRPTDTQYF. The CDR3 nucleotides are TGTGCCAGTAGTAACAGGCCCACAGATACGCAGTATTTT.